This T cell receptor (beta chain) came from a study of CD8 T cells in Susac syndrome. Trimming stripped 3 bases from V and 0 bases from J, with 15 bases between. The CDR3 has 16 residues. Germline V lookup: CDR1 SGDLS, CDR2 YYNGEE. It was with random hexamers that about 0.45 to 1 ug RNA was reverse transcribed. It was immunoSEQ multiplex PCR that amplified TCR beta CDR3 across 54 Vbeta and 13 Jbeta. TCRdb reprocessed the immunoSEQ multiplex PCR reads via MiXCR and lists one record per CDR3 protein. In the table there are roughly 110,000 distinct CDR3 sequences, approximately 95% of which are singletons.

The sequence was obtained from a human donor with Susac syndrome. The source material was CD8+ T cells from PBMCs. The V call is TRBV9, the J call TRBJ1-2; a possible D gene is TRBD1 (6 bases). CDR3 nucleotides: TGTGCCAGCAGCGGATTACAGGGAGACTCTAACTATGGCTACACCTTC. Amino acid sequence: CASSGLQGDSNYGYTF. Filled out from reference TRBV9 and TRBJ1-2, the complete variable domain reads DSGVTQTPKHLITATGQRVTLRCSPRSGDLSVYWYQQSLDQGLQFLIQYYNGEERAKGNILERFSAQQFPDLHSELNLSSLELGDSALYFCASSGLQGDSNYGYTFGSGTRLTVV.